This TCR beta chain was captured in a study of blood T cell repertoires in COVID-19. The germline CDR1 and CDR2 sequences are LGHNA and YSLEER. This CDR3 has 15 residues. Trimming cost V 0 bases and J 3 bases, with 11 bases left between them. Some clones are missing from TCRdb's copy, which holds only in-frame ones; the method was immunoSEQ multiplex PCR. Here the sample spans some 150,000 clones, 91% being singletons. This clone was found once. What was sequenced was peripheral blood. The gene calls are TRBV4-3 and TRBJ1-1; D unresolved. This TCR came from a man aged 45-65 years with acute or convalescent COVID-19. The CDR3 here is CASSQDLRGDTEAFF. Here the CDR3 DNA reads TGCGCCAGCAGCCAAGATCTACGCGGAGACACTGAAGCTTTCTTT.